These 16 T cell receptor beta chains were all obtained from the same sample, sequenced in a study of identical twins. From the 5' RACE reads, TCRdb called clonotypes with MiXCR, one entry per CDR3 protein. Found here are hundreds of thousands of distinct CDR3 sequences, 15% to 20% of them singletons; the top ten hold around 14%. The sample was also reused in another study, on T cells expressing NK-cell markers.

Sequenced input: PBMCs. These receptors all stem from a woman in her late teens or twenties in good health.

There are a few counts of this clonotype. V gene TRBV6-1 combines with J gene TRBJ1-2, with D uncertain. The ends were cut back, 6 bases at V and 8 bases at J, with 16 bases in the middle. The CDR3 spans 13 residues. The germline CDR1 and CDR2 sequences are MNHNS and SASEGT. For the CDR3, the DNA is TGTGCCAGCAGCGGGTCCTTCTCCAGCGGCTACACCTTC. Amino acid sequence: CASSGSFSSGYTF.

This clonotype was seen only a few times. V usage is TRBV7-9 and J usage is TRBJ2-3, with D perhaps matching TRBD2 (5 bases). V dropped 0 bases and J dropped 5 bases, with 12 bases sitting between them. CDR3 length equals 15 residues. CDR1 SEHNR and CDR2 FQNEAQ come from the germline V gene (reference sequence). DNA for the CDR3: TGTGCCAGCAGCTTAGCGATCGGCGGAGGAGATACGCAGTATTTT. It translates to CASSLAIGGGDTQYF.

This clonotype was picked up many times. The chain couples TRBV20-1 to TRBJ2-5; weak D call: TRBD2 (6 bases). The ends were cut back, 1 base at V and 9 bases at J, with 21 bases in the middle. The germline V gene has CDR1 DFQATT and CDR2 SNEGSKA (reference sequence). CDR3 length: 15 residues. Written as DNA, the CDR3 is TGCAGTGCTAGAGCCACCGGGACTCTAGGAGGGGCCCAGTACTTC. Encoded protein: CSARATGTLGGAQYF.

This clonotype was seen a few times. This rearrangement joins TRBV5-1 to TRBJ2-5; TRBD2 aligns across 7 bases. Germline trimming cut 2 bases from V and 2 bases from J; bases unmatched to any gene: 6. The germline V gene has CDR1 SGHRS and CDR2 YFSETQ. The CDR3 totals 15 residues. The DNA of the CDR3 is TGCGCCAGCAGCTTAAGCAGACTAGCTCAAGAGACCCAGTACTTC. This sequence encodes CASSLSRLAQETQYF.

This chain joins TRBV29-1 and TRBJ2-7, with 8 bases matching TRBD1. The CDR3 spans 17 residues. Germline V gene sequence: CDR1 SQVTM, CDR2 ANQGSEA. The V and J ends lost 4 bases and 5 bases, in that order; junction bases with no gene match: 19. The CDR3 reads CSVGHIPGQETLDEQYF. As DNA, the CDR3 is TGCAGCGTTGGCCATATTCCGGGACAGGAGACCCTAGACGAGCAGTACTTC.

The CDR3 bases are TGTGCCAGCAGTTACTCGTGGGACAGGGGGACCACCGGGGAGCTGTTTTTT. This sequence encodes CASSYSWDRGTTGELFF. The rearrangement links TRBV6-2 or TRBV6-3 to TRBJ2-2, with TRBD1 identical over 11 bases. Germline CDR1 MNHEY, CDR2 SVGEGT. The CDR3 has 17 residues. V lost 0 bases and J lost 4; bases outside the gene matches: 4.

This clonotype was seen only a few times. The chain uses TRBV5-1 and TRBJ2-5; D is perhaps TRBD1 (6 bases). This CDR3 spans 16 amino acids. Trimming left V 3 bases short and J 5 bases short, with 20 bases between. The germline V gene has CDR1 SGHRS and CDR2 YFSETQ. CDR3 loop: CASSYEPTGFGETQYF. The CDR3 region has the DNA TGCGCCAGCAGCTACGAGCCTACAGGGTTTGGTGAGACCCAGTACTTC. The whole variable domain, remainder taken from reference TRBV5-1 and TRBJ2-5, is KAGVTQTPRYLIKTRGQQVTLSCSPISGHRSVSWYQQTPGQGLQFLFEYFSETQRNKGNFPGRFSGRQFSNSRSEMNVSTLELGDSALYLCASSYEPTGFGETQYFGPGTRLLVL.

This clonotype was seen at least ten times. A read error may account for a junction end that differs from germline. The chain carries TRBV5-1 and TRBJ2-7; D gene ambiguous. Germline V gene sequence: CDR1 SGHRS, CDR2 YFSETQ. The CDR3 runs 12 residues. The CDR3 protein is CASSLVGNEQYF. The CDR3 DNA reads TGTGCCAGCAGTTTAGTAGGGAACGAGCAGTACTTC.

J is TRBJ1-2 and V is TRBV11-2, with TRBD1 matching 9 bases. The germline CDR1 and CDR2 sequences are SGHAT and FQNNGV. This CDR3 region has 14 residues. V dropped 3 bases and J dropped 8; count of bases not matched to a gene: 7. The CDR3, as DNA: TGTGCCAGCAGCTTCAACCGGGACAGGGAAGGCTACACCTTC. This sequence encodes CASSFNRDREGYTF.

This clonotype showed up just a few times. J is TRBJ2-3 and V is TRBV4-1; D might be TRBD2 (5 bases). In germline, CDR1 is MGHRA, CDR2 YSYEKL. Trimming pared 3 bases from V and 6 bases from J, leaving 10 bases between. This CDR3 is built from 13 residues. The CDR3 protein is CASSHPIADTQYF. DNA of the CDR3: TGCGCCAGCAGCCATCCGATAGCGGATACGCAGTATTTT.

The chain joins TRBV5-1 to TRBJ2-1; D is undetermined. CDR1 SGHRS and CDR2 YFSETQ come from the germline V gene. The germline V and J ends were trimmed by 6 bases and 4 bases, with 17 bases remaining between them. The CDR3 has 15 amino acids. The CDR3 reads CASTARHQPYNEQFF. For the CDR3, the DNA is TGCGCCAGCACCGCGCGGCACCAACCTTACAATGAGCAGTTCTTC.

This clonotype has a handful of counts. The chain recombines TRBV12-3 or TRBV12-4 with TRBJ2-5, with a possible D match to TRBD1 (5 bases). The V end was cut by 7 bases, the J end by 2 bases, with 17 bases between. The CDR3 is 15 residues long. CDR3 in amino acids: CASKRGASKQETQYF. In nucleotides, the CDR3 is TGTGCCAGCAAAAGGGGCGCCAGCAAGCAAGAGACCCAGTACTTC.

The V call is TRBV20-1, the J call TRBJ2-2, with D possibly matching TRBD2 (6 bases). Deletions cut 4 bases from V and 6 bases from J, with 12 bases between. In germline, CDR1 is DFQATT, CDR2 SNEGSKA (reference sequence). The CDR3 runs to 13 residues. The CDR3 protein is CSATLTRSGELFF. The CDR3 nucleotides read TGCAGTGCTACCCTGACTAGGTCCGGGGAGCTGTTTTTT.

This clonotype was found many times. This chain links TRBV12-3 or TRBV12-4 with TRBJ2-3; the D is unclear. V lost 2 bases to trimming and J lost 5 bases, with 11 bases between them. CDR3 length equals 14 residues. The CDR3 region is CASSLLKGVDTQYF. As DNA, the CDR3 is TGTGCCAGCAGTTTATTGAAGGGCGTAGATACGCAGTATTTT.

The rearrangement links TRBV5-5 to TRBJ2-5, with D possibly being TRBD1 or TRBD2 (5 bases each). CDR1 SGHKS and CDR2 YYEKEE come from the germline V gene (reference sequence). The V end lost 2 bases, the J end lost 5 bases, and 13 bases lay between the germline ends. This CDR3 has 14 amino acids. Written as DNA, the CDR3 is TGTGCCAGCAGCTTCGGGGCCCTACGCGAGACCCAGTACTTC. Residues: CASSFGALRETQYF.

This clonotype was counted a few times. The V gene is TRBV7-9, the J gene TRBJ2-3; D is undetermined. CDR3 length: 14 residues. Trimming took off 8 bases at V and 2 bases at J, with 14 bases between the two ends. Germline CDR1 reads SEHNR; CDR2 reads FQNEAQ (reference sequence). In DNA form, the CDR3 reads TGTGCCAGCGGCCCTCGGTCCAACACAGATACGCAGTATTTT. Its protein product is CASGPRSNTDTQYF.